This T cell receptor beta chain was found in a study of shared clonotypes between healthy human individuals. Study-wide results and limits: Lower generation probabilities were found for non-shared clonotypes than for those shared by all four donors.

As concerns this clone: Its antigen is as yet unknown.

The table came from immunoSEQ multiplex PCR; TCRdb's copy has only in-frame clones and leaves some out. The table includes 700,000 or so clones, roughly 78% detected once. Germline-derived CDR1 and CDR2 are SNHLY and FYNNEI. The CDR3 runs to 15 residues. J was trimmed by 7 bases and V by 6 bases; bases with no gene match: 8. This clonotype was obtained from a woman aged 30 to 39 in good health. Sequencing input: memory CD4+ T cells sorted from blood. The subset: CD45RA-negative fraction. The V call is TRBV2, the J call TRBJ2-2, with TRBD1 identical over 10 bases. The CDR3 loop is CASRLDRGRIGELFF. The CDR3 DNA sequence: TGTGCCAGCAGACTTGACAGGGGGCGTATCGGGGAGCTGTTTTTT.